This TCR beta chain is from a study of blood T cell repertoires in COVID-19. About the study: Samples representing acute and convalescent COVID-19 were sourced from the United States, Italy and Spain. Sources were T cells, B-cell-depleted T cells, or PBMCs; the material itself was cDNA or gDNA.

This CDR3 spans 15 amino acids. From germline, CDR1 is LNHDA and CDR2 SQIVND (reference sequence). Germline trimming cut 6 bases from V and 1 base from J; bases unmatched to any gene: 3. Under the authors' procedure: It was from reference gene primer amplification that nucleated cell counts were estimated. Generated by immunoSEQ multiplex PCR, the TCRdb table keeps only in-frame clones and is missing some. The V and J calls and the clone size are those of that table, but D and trimming were determined from the DNA. Of under 200,000 clones listed, approximately 90% are singletons. This receptor was identified in a man aged 60-69 years with active or convalescent COVID-19. V is TRBV19 and J is TRBJ1-3; 10 positions agree with TRBD1. The specimen was peripheral blood. The CDR3 DNA follows: TGTGCCAGTAGCGGGGACAGGGGTTCTGGAAACACCATATATTTT. It encodes CASSGDRGSGNTIYF.